This is a list of T cell receptor beta chains from one sample in a study of PD-1 blockade in mismatch repair-deficient tumors. TCRdb's copy holds only in-frame clones and misses some; the assay was immunoSEQ multiplex PCR. The profile shows 15,000 or so clones, over 70% of them singletons. Sequenced material: PBMCs, taken roughly 24 weeks after starting pembrolizumab. The source of these receptors is an adult with mismatch repair-deficient cancer. CDR3s include the opening cysteine and the closing phenylalanine or tryptophan. A D gene is named only where the DNA matches it firmly. A row's size may be missing; if present it is once, few, many or a size class.

j_call,v_call,clone_size,d_call,cdr3_nt,cdr3_aa
TRBJ2-3,TRBV6-5,once,NA,TGTGCCAGCAGCAATGCCTACACAGATACGCAGTATTTT,CASSNAYTDTQYF
TRBJ2-7,TRBV11-2,few,TRBD2,TGTGCCAGCAGCTTTCGGCGACTAGCGGTATACGGCGAGCAGTACTTC,CASSFRRLAVYGEQYF
TRBJ1-4,TRBV7-6,NA,TRBD1,TGTGCCAGCAGCTGGACAGGGCAGGGCGAAAAACTGTTTTTT,CASSWTGQGEKLFF
TRBJ1-1,TRBV28,NA,NA,TGTGCCAGCAGTTTATCCGCTACGACAACGATGAACACTGAAGCTTTCTTT,CASSLSATTTMNTEAFF
TRBJ2-5,TRBV28,NA,NA,TGTGCCAGCAGCCCTCTCAGATGGGAGAAGAGTGAGACCCAGTACTTC,CASSPLRWEKSETQYF
TRBJ2-7,TRBV2,few,TRBD2,TGTGCCAGCAGTGAAGGTCTGGGACTAGATGAGCAGTACTTC,CASSEGLGLDEQYF
TRBJ2-1,TRBV2,NA,NA,TGTGCCAGCAGTGGGGGACATGTCTCCTACAATGAGCAGTTCTTC,CASSGGHVSYNEQFF
TRBJ2-7,TRBV2,few,NA,TGTGCCAGCATTGGGGCCCTCACCTACGAGCAGTACTTC,CASIGALTYEQYF
TRBJ1-5,TRBV29-1,NA,NA,TGCAGCGTTTTACAGGGTTCCGGGCCCCAGCATTTT,CSVLQGSGPQHF
TRBJ2-1,TRBV5-3,NA,TRBD2,TGTGCCAGAAGCTTTGTGCTAGCGGGAGTCAATGAGCAGTTCTTC,CARSFVLAGVNEQFF
TRBJ1-1,TRBV7-3,NA,TRBD1,TGTGCCAGCAGCTTGACAGGGGGAGACACTGAAGCTTTCTTT,CASSLTGGDTEAFF
TRBJ1-1,TRBV10-3,NA,NA,TGTGCCACCGGGCAGGGCATCACTGAAGCTTTCTTT,CATGQGITEAFF
TRBJ2-2,TRBV14,NA,TRBD1,TGTGCCAGCAGCCAAGTTCCCACAGGGGTATTCACCGGGGAGCTGTTTTTT,CASSQVPTGVFTGELFF
TRBJ2-1,TRBV28,NA,TRBD2,TGTGCCAGTTTAGCGGGCGATTTCTACAATGAGCAGTTCTTC,CASLAGDFYNEQFF
TRBJ2-1,TRBV18,once,NA,TGTGCCAGCTCACTTTCCGGGAGCCGAGCCCTCAATGAGCAGTTCTTC,CASSLSGSRALNEQFF
TRBJ1-1,TRBV28,NA,NA,TGTGCCAGCAGTTTACCGGTTACAGGGGCTTTCTTT,CASSLPVTGAFF
TRBJ2-7,TRBV11-3,NA,NA,TGTGCCAGCAGCCAGAAGCGGGTTTGGCCCTACGAGCAGTACTTC,CASSQKRVWPYEQYF
TRBJ1-2,TRBV5-1,NA,NA,TGCGCCAGCAGCTTGGGCACCGGGATCTATGGCTACACCTTC,CASSLGTGIYGYTF
TRBJ2-7,TRBV27,few,TRBD1,TGTGCCAGCAGCAGAAACTCCGGGACAGGGGCCCCCCTGTACTTC,CASSRNSGTGAPLYF
TRBJ1-5,TRBV28,NA,NA,TGTGCCAGCAGTTTAAGCTCTCAGCCCCAGCATTTT,CASSLSSQPQHF
TRBJ1-2,TRBV7-8,NA,NA,TGTGCCAGCAGCTTTACAGACCGATCTAACTATGGCTACACCTTC,CASSFTDRSNYGYTF
TRBJ1-4,TRBV2,NA,TRBD1,TGTGCCAGCATGCGGGGACAGAATGAAAAACTGTTTTTT,CASMRGQNEKLFF
TRBJ2-2,TRBV27,NA,NA,TGTGCCAGCAGTTCTAGAGCCGATGGGGAGCTGTTTTTT,CASSSRADGELFF
TRBJ2-5,TRBV5-1,NA,TRBD1,TGCGCCAGCAGCTCACAGACAGGGGGTGGGGAGACCCAGTACTTC,CASSSQTGGGETQYF
TRBJ1-4,TRBV10-3,NA,NA,TGTGCCACCTCGACAGTTACTAATGAAAAACTGTTTTTT,CATSTVTNEKLFF
TRBJ2-2,TRBV28,NA,NA,TGTGCCAGCAGTTTTCCTCTAACTACAGGCGGGGAGCTGTTTTTT,CASSFPLTTGGELFF
TRBJ2-7,TRBV19,few,NA,TGTGCCAGTGGGTGGCGGGGCAGCTACGAGCAGTACTTC,CASGWRGSYEQYF
TRBJ2-3,TRBV5-4,NA,TRBD2,TGTGCCAGCAGCTTGAGGGGTAGCGGGACTAGCGCAGATACGCAGTATTTT,CASSLRGSGTSADTQYF
TRBJ1-2,TRBV19,NA,NA,TGTGCCAGTAGTATACATGGTTCACTAAACTATGGCTACACCTTC,CASSIHGSLNYGYTF
TRBJ2-6,TRBV5-1,NA,NA,TGCGCCAGCAAAACTGCTGGGGGGGACATCAATTTTTCTGGGGCCAACGTCCTGACTTTC,CASKTAGGDINFSGANVLTF
TRBJ2-7,TRBV5-5,NA,TRBD1,TGTGCCAGCAGCCCGGACAGGGGGCCTCCCTACGAGCAGTACTTC,CASSPDRGPPYEQYF
TRBJ2-5,TRBV29-1,NA,NA,TGCAGCGTTGGGACTCACGGGTACCAAGAGACCCAGTACTTC,CSVGTHGYQETQYF
TRBJ2-7,TRBV5-6,NA,NA,TGTGCCAGCAGCTTGTATCACGGGTACGAGCAGTACTTC,CASSLYHGYEQYF
TRBJ1-2,TRBV19,few,NA,TGTGCCAGTAGGATGGGGGCCGCGGGCTACACCTTC,CASRMGAAGYTF
TRBJ2-7,TRBV6-1,NA,TRBD2,TGTGCCAGCAGTGAAGTCAGCCCAGCTGCGAGCGGGAGAACCTACGAGCAGTACTTC,CASSEVSPAASGRTYEQYF
TRBJ1-5,TRBV28,NA,NA,TGTGCCAGCAGTTTATTAGTCCTGGCCCAGCATTTT,CASSLLVLAQHF
TRBJ2-7,TRBV6-5,NA,NA,TGTGCCAGCAGTACAGGGTACGAGCAGTACTTC,CASSTGYEQYF
TRBJ1-5,TRBV6-1,NA,TRBD1,TGTGCCAGCACGCGGGGACAGTCTATTGATCAGCCCCAGCATTTT,CASTRGQSIDQPQHF
TRBJ2-1,TRBV5-1,once,TRBD1,TGCGCCAGCAGCTGGTCCGGGACAGGAATATACAATGAGCAGTTCTTC,CASSWSGTGIYNEQFF
TRBJ1-2,TRBV2,NA,NA,TGTGCCAGCAGAGACGACAGGAACTATGGCTACACCTTC,CASRDDRNYGYTF
TRBJ2-1,TRBV29-1,NA,NA,TGCAGCGGTGTCTACTCCTACAATGAGCAGTTCTTC,CSGVYSYNEQFF
TRBJ1-5,TRBV10-3,NA,NA,TGTGCCATCAGTGAGAATACAGGGTTTCAGCCCCAGCATTTT,CAISENTGFQPQHF
TRBJ2-1,TRBV4-1,NA,TRBD2,TGCGCCAGCAGCCGGGCCGAGACTAGCGGGAGGGCCAATGAGCAGTTCTTC,CASSRAETSGRANEQFF
TRBJ2-3,TRBV5-6,NA,NA,TGTGCCAGCAGCTTGGGAGGGACAAGCACAGATACGCAGTATTTT,CASSLGGTSTDTQYF
TRBJ1-2,TRBV27,once,NA,TGTGCCAGCAGTTTATTACCGACAACGGGGGGCTACACCTTC,CASSLLPTTGGYTF
TRBJ1-5,TRBV6-5,NA,TRBD1,TGTGCCAGCAGACCGACAGGGATTAGCAATCAGCCCCAGCATTTT,CASRPTGISNQPQHF